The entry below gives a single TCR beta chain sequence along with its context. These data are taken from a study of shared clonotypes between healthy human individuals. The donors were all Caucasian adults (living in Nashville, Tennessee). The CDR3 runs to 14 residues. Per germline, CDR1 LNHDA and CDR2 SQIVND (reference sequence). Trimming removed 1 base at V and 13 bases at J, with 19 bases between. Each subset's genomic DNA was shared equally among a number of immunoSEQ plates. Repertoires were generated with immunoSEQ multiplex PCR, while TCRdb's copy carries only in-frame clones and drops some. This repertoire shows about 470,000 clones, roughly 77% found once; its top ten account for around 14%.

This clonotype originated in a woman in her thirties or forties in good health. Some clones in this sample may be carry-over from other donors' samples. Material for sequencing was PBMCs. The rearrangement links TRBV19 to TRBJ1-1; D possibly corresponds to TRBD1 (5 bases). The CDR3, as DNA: TGTGCCAGTAGTATAGGAGGAGGGACCCCGGATCATTTCTTT. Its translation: CASSIGGGTPDHFF.